Shown below are 15 T cell receptor beta chains from a single sample sequenced in a study of blood T cell repertoires in COVID-19. Profiled with immunoSEQ multiplex PCR; TCRdb holds only in-frame clones, not every one. The profile shows 150,000 to 200,000 clones, about four fifths of them singletons. The sequenced sample consisted of peripheral blood. These receptors all come from a woman aged 40 to 49 with COVID-19, enrolled during active disease.

V usage is TRBV7-7 and J usage is TRBJ2-1; 12 bases agree with TRBD2. Germline CDR1 SSHAT, CDR2 FNYEAQ (reference sequence). Germline trimming cut 6 bases from V and 3 bases from J; bases unmatched to any gene: 3. CDR3 length: 15 amino acids. CDR3 residues: CASSTSGGIYNEQFF. Here the CDR3 DNA reads TGTGCCAGCAGTACTAGCGGGGGGATCTACAATGAGCAGTTCTTC.

The chain combines TRBV10-3 with TRBJ1-3, with no clear D. Germline lookup yields CDR1 ENHRY and CDR2 SYGVKD. Trimming took off 0 bases at V and 2 bases at J, with 8 bases between the two ends. The CDR3 sequence is 15 residues long. The DNA for the CDR3 is TGTGCCATCAGTGAGTCGATATCGGCTGGAAACACCATATATTTT. Amino acids: CAISESISAGNTIYF.

The chain couples TRBV19 to TRBJ1-1, with D hard to call. The CDR3 consists of 16 residues. Per germline, CDR1 LNHDA and CDR2 SQIVND (reference sequence). The V end lost 0 bases, the J end lost 4 bases, and 15 bases lay between the germline ends. The CDR3: CASSIDLGVWSTEAFF. For the CDR3, the DNA is TGTGCCAGTAGTATAGATCTCGGGGTGTGGAGCACTGAAGCTTTCTTT.

This clone was found once. The chain uses TRBV10-3 and TRBJ2-3, with D possibly TRBD1 on 7 matching bases. The germline CDR1 and CDR2 sequences are ENHRY and SYGVKD. The CDR3 spans 15 residues. The ends were cut back, 6 bases at V and 4 bases at J, with 17 bases in the middle. This CDR3 reads CAISSTRGAPDTQYF. In nucleotides, the CDR3 is TGTGCCATCAGCAGCACCAGGGGGGCTCCAGATACGCAGTATTTT.

This chain uses TRBV2 with TRBJ2-3; D is uncertain. The V and J ends lost 2 bases and 2 bases respectively, with 14 bases between them. Germline V gene sequence: CDR1 SNHLY, CDR2 FYNNEI. CDR3 size: 16 residues. CDR3 loop: CASSENSPLPTDTQYF. The CDR3 DNA follows: TGTGCCAGCAGTGAAAATAGCCCCCTCCCCACAGATACGCAGTATTTT.

The rearrangement joins TRBV3-1 (or the pseudogene TRBV3-2) to TRBJ1-1; D is unresolved. The V gene lost 4 bases and the J gene lost 1 base, with 7 bases spanning the gap. This CDR3 has 13 amino acids. CDR1 and CDR2 from the germline V gene are LGHDT and YNNKEL (reference sequence). For the CDR3, the DNA is TGTGCCAGCAGCCCCACGGGGAACACTGAAGCTTTCTTT. Its protein product is CASSPTGNTEAFF.

V usage is TRBV30 and J usage is TRBJ1-4; no clear D gene. This CDR3 has 14 residues. CDR1 is GTSNPN and CDR2 is SVGIG in the germline V gene (reference sequence). Trimming removed 4 bases from V and 7 bases from J, with 16 bases in between. The CDR3 region has the DNA TGTGCCTGGACCGACGGCCGGTCGGGTGAAAAACTGTTTTTT. Protein sequence: CAWTDGRSGEKLFF. The full variable domain, in which reference TRBV30 and TRBJ1-4 provide the parts outside the CDR3, is SQTIHQWPATLVQPVGSPLSLECTVEGTSNPNLYWYRQAAGRGLQLLFYSVGIGQISSEVPQNLSASRPQDRQFILSSKKLLLSDSGFYLCAWTDGRSGEKLFFGSGTQLSVL.

The chain links TRBV5-1 to TRBJ2-1, with 9 bases fitting TRBD2. V lost 4 bases, J lost 7 bases, and 6 bases stayed unmatched. CDR1 and CDR2 (germline): SGHRS, YFSETQ. The CDR3 runs 14 residues. The CDR3 DNA is TGCGCCAGCAGCCAAGGACTAGCGATGAATGAGCAGTTCTTC. Translation: CASSQGLAMNEQFF. Looking up the rest from reference TRBV5-1 and TRBJ2-1 gives the full variable domain: KAGVTQTPRYLIKTRGQQVTLSCSPISGHRSVSWYQQTPGQGLQFLFEYFSETQRNKGNFPGRFSGRQFSNSRSEMNVSTLELGDSALYLCASSQGLAMNEQFFGPGTRLTVL.

V usage is TRBV9 and J usage is TRBJ1-2; TRBD1 is a possible D gene (5 bases). CDR3 length equals 20 residues. Deletions cut 0 bases from V and 6 bases from J, with 30 bases between. CDR1 and CDR2 (germline): SGDLS, YYNGEE. The CDR3 nucleotides are TGTGCCAGCAGCGTAGCGGGGAGGTACGGGGCACCCACCTGGTCGGATGGCTACACCTTC. This encodes CASSVAGRYGAPTWSDGYTF. Combining the CDR3 with reference TRBV9 and TRBJ1-2 gives the whole variable domain DSGVTQTPKHLITATGQRVTLRCSPRSGDLSVYWYQQSLDQGLQFLIQYYNGEERAKGNILERFSAQQFPDLHSELNLSSLELGDSALYFCASSVAGRYGAPTWSDGYTFGSGTRLTVV.

CDR3 in DNA: TGTGCTAGTGGCCGTAACAGGGGAGGCGAGCAGTACTTC. It specifies CASGRNRGGEQYF. The chain recombines TRBV12-5 with TRBJ2-7; D may be TRBD1 (7 bases). CDR3 length: 13 residues. Trimming removed 6 bases from V and 6 bases from J, with 15 bases in between. CDR1 is LGHNT and CDR2 is FRNRAP in the germline V gene.

The V gene is TRBV18, the J gene TRBJ1-6, with D unclear. The V gene's germline CDR1 is KGHSH and CDR2 LQKENI. The CDR3 sequence is 15 residues long. V was clipped by 3 bases and J by 9 bases, with 15 bases between them. For the CDR3, the DNA is TGTGCCAGCTCACCCGAGAGGGCGGAGCTTTCACCCCTCCACTTT. Translation: CASSPERAELSPLHF.

J is TRBJ2-7 and V is TRBV7-8; D is unclear. CDR3 size: 13 residues. The V end lost 1 base, the J end lost 6 bases, and 10 bases lay between the germline ends. Germline V CDR1 and CDR2: SGHVS, FQNEAQ. The CDR3 DNA follows: TGTGCCAGCAGCTTAGACCCTTTAGTCGAGCAGTACTTC. Its protein product is CASSLDPLVEQYF.

This chain connects TRBV6-6 to TRBJ2-3; 9 nucleotides match TRBD1. V dropped 5 bases and J dropped 5; count of bases not matched to a gene: 2. The CDR3 extends over 13 amino acids. Germline CDR1 and CDR2: MNHNY and SVGAGI (reference sequence). The DNA for the CDR3 is TGTGCCAGCAGTCAGACAGGGGGAGATACGCAGTATTTT. Residues: CASSQTGGDTQYF.

CDR3 coding DNA: TGTGCCAGCAGCTTGGACGGGGTGGCCTACAATGAGCAGTTCTTC. It translates to CASSLDGVAYNEQFF. The chain employs TRBV5-4 and TRBJ2-1; tentatively, D is TRBD2 (5 bases). Deletions cut 0 bases from V and 2 bases from J, with 9 bases between. The CDR3 is 15 residues long. CDR1 is SGHNT and CDR2 is YYREEE in the germline V gene (reference sequence).

This chain connects TRBV18 to TRBJ2-4; D is uncertain. There are 15 residues in the CDR3. The V gene's germline CDR1 is KGHSH and CDR2 LQKENI. The V end was cut by 2 bases, the J end by 0 bases, with 8 bases between. The CDR3 DNA sequence: TGTGCCAGCTCACCAGGGCCCCTAGCCAAAAACATTCAGTACTTC. It is translated as CASSPGPLAKNIQYF. Complete variable domain (other parts from reference TRBV18 and TRBJ2-4): NAGVMQNPRHLVRRRGQEARLRCSPMKGHSHVYWYRQLPEEGLKFMVYLQKENIIDESGMPKERFSAEFPKEGPSILRIQQVVRGDSAAYFCASSPGPLAKNIQYFGAGTRLSVL.